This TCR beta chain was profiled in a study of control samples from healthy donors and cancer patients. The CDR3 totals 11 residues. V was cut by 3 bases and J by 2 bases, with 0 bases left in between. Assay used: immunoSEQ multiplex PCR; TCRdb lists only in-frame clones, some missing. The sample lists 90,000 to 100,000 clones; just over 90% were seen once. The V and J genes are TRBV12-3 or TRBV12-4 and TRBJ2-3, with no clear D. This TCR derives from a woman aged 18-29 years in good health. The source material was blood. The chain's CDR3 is CASSFTDTQYF. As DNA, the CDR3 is TGTGCCAGCAGTTTCACAGATACGCAGTATTTT.